The 17 T cell receptor beta chains listed next were all sequenced from one sample in a study of long-term antiretroviral therapy in people with HIV (dated 2022 in TCRdb). The immunoSEQ hsTCRB v3.0 assay was used at survey level resolution to sequence the TRB variable region. TCRdb provides this immuneACCESS table in a form limited to in-frame rearrangements. Some clones are lacking; in checked studies, under half of them reflect an unresolved V gene, and why the rest are absent is not known. Here the sample has about 17,000 clones; 79% occur a single time. Roughly 8% of the sample goes to the ten largest clones. The sequencing here drew on unsorted PBMCs, taken at the start of antiretroviral therapy. These receptors were obtained from a man aged 25-40 years with HIV.

The table lists this clone with a count of one. V and J are TRBV7-2 and TRBJ2-7, with a tentative D call TRBD2 (6 bases). The CDR3 sequence is 14 residues long. Germline CDR1 SGHTA, CDR2 FQGNSA. The V and J ends lost 3 bases and 7 bases respectively, with 16 bases between them. The CDR3 here is CASSLTTLGGEQYF. The CDR3 bases are TGTGCCAGCAGCTTGACCACATTGGGGGGAGAGCAGTACTTC.

On this clone itself: One junction end does not reproduce the germline sequence, and a read error may be involved. The chain links TRBV29-1 to TRBJ1-2; D gene unclear. This CDR3 comprises 10 residues. From germline, CDR1 is SQVTM and CDR2 ANQGSEA. CDR3 sequence reads: CSVEGFGYTF. The CDR3 nucleotides read TGCAGCGTCGAAGGGTTCGGCTACACCTTC.

This chain connects TRBV7-2 to TRBJ2-2; D is unclear. Germline CDR1 SGHTA, CDR2 FQGNSA. V was shortened by 3 bases and J by 3 bases, with 11 bases between the two germline ends. The CDR3 consists of 15 residues. The CDR3 here is CASSFITIHTGELFF. The CDR3 region has the DNA TGTGCCAGCAGCTTCATTACAATTCACACCGGGGAGCTGTTTTTT.

This clone was seen more than once but under ten times. This chain links TRBV29-1 with TRBJ1-2, with 9 bases that match TRBD1. In germline, CDR1 is SQVTM, CDR2 ANQGSEA. The CDR3 is 12 residues long. Germline trimming cut 6 bases from V and 5 bases from J; bases unmatched to any gene: 4. DNA for the CDR3: TGCAGCGTCGTTGACAGGGGGTATGGCTACACCTTC. It translates to CSVVDRGYGYTF.

J is TRBJ1-3 and V is TRBV27; TRBD1 matches 7 bases. The ends lost 4 bases at V and 8 bases at J; junction bases unmatched: 11. Germline assignment: CDR1 MNHEY and CDR2 SMNVEV (reference sequence). The CDR3 contains 15 residues. DNA of the CDR3: TGTGCCAGCAGTTCGATCGGAGGGGGCGCGGACACCATATATTTT. Protein product: CASSSIGGGADTIYF.

The sample holds a few counts of this clone. The chain has TRBV6-5 and TRBJ1-2; 9 bases match TRBD1. The CDR3 loop spans 13 amino acids. Per germline, CDR1 MNHEY and CDR2 SVGAGI. Trimming cost V 6 bases and J 6 bases; bases outside gene matches: 5. The CDR3, as DNA: TGTGCCAGCAGGCAGGGACAGGGAGATGGCTACACCTTC. Amino acid sequence: CASRQGQGDGYTF.

This clone was seen once. The CDR3 DNA reads TGTGCCAGCTCACCACCGCGAGGGACCTACGAGCAGTACTTC. Translating it yields CASSPPRGTYEQYF. The chain uses TRBV18 and TRBJ2-7; D possibly corresponds to TRBD2 (5 bases). The V end lost 0 bases, the J end lost 2 bases, and 8 bases lay between the germline ends. Per germline, CDR1 KGHSH and CDR2 LQKENI. The length of the CDR3 is 14 residues.

The genes are TRBV19 and TRBJ1-3; unclear D gene. CDR3 size: 17 residues. The V gene lost 5 bases and the J gene lost 0 bases, with 17 bases spanning the gap. CDR1 LNHDA and CDR2 SQIVND come from the germline V gene (reference sequence). This CDR3 reads CASSPRAWQLSGNTIYF. CDR3 DNA sequence: TGTGCCAGTAGTCCCCGGGCTTGGCAGCTCTCTGGAAACACCATATATTTT.

This rearrangement joins TRBV4-3 to TRBJ1-5, with 7 bases matching TRBD1. CDR3 length equals 15 residues. The J segment lost 7 bases and the V segment lost 0 bases, leaving 6 bases of the junction unmatched. CDR1 LGHNA and CDR2 YSLEER come from the germline V gene. CDR3 protein: CASSQETTGKQPQHF. The CDR3 region has the DNA TGCGCCAGCAGCCAAGAGACGACAGGGAAACAGCCCCAGCATTTT.

This clone was seen only once. The chain recombines TRBV6-5 with TRBJ1-1, with D perhaps matching TRBD1 (6 bases). CDR1 and CDR2 from the germline V gene are MNHEY and SVGAGI. The CDR3 covers 16 residues. Trimming took 0 bases from V and 4 from J, leaving 15 bases between them. The CDR3 region is CASSYSTWGLSTEAFF. The CDR3 DNA is TGTGCCAGCAGTTACTCTACATGGGGGCTTAGCACTGAAGCTTTCTTT.

The chain combines TRBV9 with TRBJ1-1, with D unclear. The CDR3 runs to 14 residues. Trimming removed 4 bases from V and 5 bases from J, with 15 bases in between. Germline-derived CDR1 and CDR2 are SGDLS and YYNGEE. CDR3 sequence (DNA): TGTGCCAGCAGCCCGAGAGGGTTAGGAACTGAAGCTTTCTTT. This encodes CASSPRGLGTEAFF.

The chain carries TRBV28 and TRBJ1-5; 7 nucleotides match TRBD1. The germline V gene has CDR1 MDHEN and CDR2 SYDVKM. CDR3 length equals 14 residues. Trimming removed 10 bases from V and 5 bases from J; junction bases left unmatched: 11. The CDR3 coding sequence is TGTGCCACCAAAAGAGGACAGGAGCATCAGCCCCAGCATTTT. Protein sequence: CATKRGQEHQPQHF. Variable domain in full (rest from reference TRBV28 and TRBJ1-5): DVKVTQSSRYLVKRTGEKVFLECVQDMDHENMFWYRQDPGLGLRLIYFSYDVKMKEKGDIPEGYSVSREKKERFSLILESASTNQTSMYLCATKRGQEHQPQHFGDGTRLSIL.

V and J are TRBV7-6 and TRBJ2-7, with 10 bases matching TRBD2. The V segment lost 5 bases and the J segment 3 bases; nucleotides outside the gene matches: 10. Germline V gene data show CDR1 as SGHVS and CDR2 as FNYEAQ. The CDR3 runs to 16 residues. CDR3 coding DNA: TGTGCCAGCAGCCGGCTACTAGCGGGAATGATCTACGAGCAGTACTTC. Translating gives CASSRLLAGMIYEQYF.

This rearrangement joins TRBV5-5 to TRBJ1-1; 8 bases fit TRBD1. CDR1 is SGHKS, CDR2 YYEKEE, per germline (reference sequence). There are 16 residues in the CDR3. Trimming removed 0 bases from V and 2 bases from J; junction bases left unmatched: 6. CDR3 sequence reads: CASSLESDRANTEAFF. The CDR3 coding sequence is TGTGCCAGCAGCTTGGAATCGGACAGGGCAAACACTGAAGCTTTCTTT.

J is TRBJ2-7 and V is TRBV7-2, with D unclear. The germline CDR1 and CDR2 sequences are SGHTA and FQGNSA. The CDR3 is 12 amino acids. The V end was cut by 4 bases, the J end by 0 bases, with 4 bases between. Written as DNA, the CDR3 is TGTGCCAGCAGCTCCAGCTCCTACGAGCAGTACTTC. Amino acids: CASSSSSYEQYF.

This clone was counted between two and nine times. This rearrangement joins TRBV14 to TRBJ2-7, with 10 bases identical to TRBD2. The V and J ends lost 1 base and 6 bases, in that order; junction bases with no gene match: 6. This CDR3 has 15 amino acids. Germline V gene sequence: CDR1 SGHDN, CDR2 FVKESK. CDR3 amino acids: CASSQVASGRAEQYF. Written as DNA, the CDR3 is TGTGCCAGCAGCCAAGTAGCTAGCGGGAGAGCCGAGCAGTACTTC.

Only one count was recorded for this clone. The chain carries TRBV28 and TRBJ2-1; the D gene is possibly TRBD2 (8 bases). V was cut by 2 bases and J by 12 bases, with 20 bases left in between. Germline V gives CDR1 MDHEN, CDR2 SYDVKM. The CDR3 is 15 residues long. The CDR3 spells CASSLQGTAGARQFF. In DNA, the CDR3 is TGTGCCAGCAGTTTACAGGGGACAGCGGGAGCGAGGCAGTTCTTC.